A single sample is the source of the 8 T cell receptor beta chains below, sequenced in a study of blood T cell repertoires in COVID-19. The method was immunoSEQ multiplex PCR; TCRdb's version includes in-frame clones alone and lacks a portion of them. The sample contains about 120,000 clones, around 79% of which appear only once. Specimen: peripheral blood. These receptors all come from a man aged 65-85 years with acute or convalescent COVID-19.

The V and J genes are TRBV21-1 and TRBJ1-2. TRBV21-1 is listed as a pseudogene. The CDR3 sequence is 15 residues long. The CDR3 region has the DNA TGTGCCAGCAGCAAAGCGTATGGAGACGAGGATGGCTACACCTTC. Protein product: CASSKAYGDEDGYTF.

The chain employs TRBV5-3 and TRBJ2-7; D gene ambiguous. TRBV5-3 is an ORF, and what it does is uncertain. Trimming shortened V by 1 base and J by 4 bases, and 21 bases separated the two germline ends. This CDR3 is 17 amino acids long. CDR3 in DNA: TGTGCCAGAAGCTTGATTAATGTCCAGGATACCCCTTACGAGCAGTACTTC. As protein: CARSLINVQDTPYEQYF.

A single count supports this clone. The V call is TRBV5-1, the J call TRBJ2-2, with TRBD1 matching over 9 bases. Germline V lookup: CDR1 SGHRS, CDR2 YFSETQ. With V trimmed by 4 bases and J by 6 bases, 4 bases remained unmatched. There are 14 residues in the CDR3. CDR3 sequence (DNA): TGCGCCAGCAGCGGGGGACAGGGAGCCGGGGAGCTGTTTTTT. It codes for CASSGGQGAGELFF.

The chain is built from TRBV20-1 and TRBJ2-7; D ambiguous. The V and J ends lost 3 bases and 3 bases respectively, with 6 bases between them. CDR3 length equals 11 residues. Germline assignment: CDR1 DFQATT and CDR2 SNEGSKA (reference sequence). As DNA, the CDR3 is TGCAGTGCTAGCGGTCACTACGAGCAGTACTTC. Amino acids: CSASGHYEQYF.

The chain employs TRBV5-1 and TRBJ1-2; 9 bases line up with TRBD1. The CDR3 is made up of 15 amino acids. The ends lost 4 bases at V and 8 bases at J; junction bases unmatched: 12. CDR1 and CDR2 (germline): SGHRS, YFSETQ. The CDR3 region is CASSDSGQGYGGYTF. The CDR3 DNA is TGCGCCAGCAGCGACTCGGGACAGGGCTATGGCGGCTACACCTTC.

This chain joins TRBV12-3 or TRBV12-4 and TRBJ1-1, with D unresolved. The CDR3 contains 13 residues. V shed 5 bases and J shed 4 bases, with 11 bases lying between them. CDR3 amino acids: CASSTRRVTEAFF. CDR3 coding DNA: TGTGCCAGCAGTACCCGGAGGGTCACTGAAGCTTTCTTT.

This clone was observed a single time. The rearrangement links TRBV7-3 to TRBJ2-3; TRBD1 might be the D (7 bases). The CDR3 extends over 17 amino acids. Trimming shortened V by 2 bases and J by 7 bases, and 22 bases separated the two germline ends. Germline lookup yields CDR1 SGHTA and CDR2 FQGTGA. CDR3 sequence: CASSLFRSRGAMYTQYF. DNA of the CDR3: TGTGCCAGCAGCTTATTTCGTTCCAGGGGGGCCATGTATACGCAGTATTTT.

This chain uses TRBV7-3 with TRBJ2-5, with TRBD1 matching 10 bases. V dropped 5 bases and J dropped 5; count of bases not matched to a gene: 5. Germline loops: CDR1 SGHTA, CDR2 FQGTGA. The CDR3 spans 14 residues. CDR3 sequence: CASSLGQGEETQYF. The CDR3 region has the DNA TGTGCCAGCAGCCTTGGACAGGGGGAGGAGACCCAGTACTTC.